The 27 T cell receptor beta chains below come from one sample, sequenced in a study of T cells after posttransplantation cyclophosphamide. The protocol was immunoSEQ multiplex PCR, while the TCRdb copy is restricted to in-frame clones and leaves out a portion. The table has 51,000 or so clones, 85% to 95% seen once. Sequencing was carried out using PBMCs. All receptors derive from a woman in her twenties or thirties in good health and a related stem cell transplant donor.

This clone showed up just once. The CDR3 loop reads CASSSEGGVTEAFF. CDR3 nucleotides: TGCGCCAGCAGCTCGGAAGGGGGCGTCACTGAAGCTTTCTTT. The chain couples TRBV5-1 to TRBJ1-1; 7 bases agree with TRBD1. The CDR3 has 14 residues. V trimming: 3 bases; J trimming: 4 bases; junction bases outside the gene matches: 6. The germline V gene has CDR1 SGHRS and CDR2 YFSETQ.

This sequence joins TRBV5-1 and TRBJ2-2; TRBD1 matches 12 bases. The germline V gene has CDR1 SGHRS and CDR2 YFSETQ. V lost 4 bases to trimming and J lost 4 bases; unmatched junction nucleotides: 5. The CDR3 extends over 16 amino acids. The DNA for the CDR3 is TGCGCCAGCAGCCAGGGACAGGGGGCCGGCACCGGGGAGCTGTTTTTT. Amino acids: CASSQGQGAGTGELFF.

The rearrangement joins TRBV11-2 to TRBJ2-5, with D uncertain. Germline V CDR1 and CDR2: SGHAT, FQNNGV. The V and J ends lost 5 bases and 5 bases respectively, with 12 bases between them. This CDR3 has 13 residues. CDR3 nucleotides: TGTGCCAGCAGCGTAGGAAACAAGGAGACCCAGTACTTC. Residues: CASSVGNKETQYF.

The chain carries TRBV28 and TRBJ1-1; D unresolved. Trimming took 5 bases from V and 10 from J, leaving 11 bases between them. Looked up from germline, CDR1 is MDHEN and CDR2 is SYDVKM. The CDR3 spans 11 residues. The DNA for the CDR3 is TGTGCCAGCAGTCGATTGGAGTCAGCTTTCTTT. Protein: CASSRLESAFF.

The V call is TRBV5-1, the J call TRBJ2-3; 10 bases agree with TRBD2. CDR3 length: 15 amino acids. The V gene's germline CDR1 is SGHRS and CDR2 YFSETQ. Trimming cost V 4 bases and J 4 bases; bases outside gene matches: 6. The CDR3 sequence is CASSQSGGVPDTQYF. The CDR3 DNA sequence: TGCGCCAGCAGCCAAAGCGGGGGGGTGCCAGATACGCAGTATTTT.

The chain joins TRBV18 to TRBJ2-7, with 10 positions matching TRBD2. CDR1 and CDR2 (germline): KGHSH, LQKENI. This CDR3 has 16 residues. J was trimmed by 2 bases and V by 3 bases; bases with no gene match: 7. CDR3 sequence (DNA): TGTGCCAGCTCACCGAAACTAGCGGGGTCCCCCTACGAGCAGTACTTC. Translating gives CASSPKLAGSPYEQYF.

The CDR3 nucleotides read TGTGCCAGCAGCTCCCGAGAGGCGCCTGAAGCTTTCTTT. Translated, it gives CASSSREAPEAFF. This sequence joins TRBV7-2 and TRBJ1-1; D gene ambiguous. Germline CDR1 SGHTA, CDR2 FQGNSA. The V gene lost 4 bases and the J gene lost 6 bases, with 12 bases spanning the gap. This CDR3 has 13 residues. Full variable domain (outside the CDR3, taken from reference TRBV7-2 and TRBJ1-1): GAGVSQSPSNKVTEKGKDVELRCDPISGHTALYWYRQSLGQGLEFLIYFQGNSAPDKSGLPSDRFSAERTGGSVSTLTIQRTQQEDSAVYLCASSSREAPEAFFGQGTRLTVV.

The chain uses TRBV5-1 and TRBJ1-4; TRBD1 aligns across 9 bases. Germline V gene data show CDR1 as SGHRS and CDR2 as YFSETQ. The CDR3 runs to 14 residues. V was pared by 4 bases and J by 5 bases, with 3 bases of the junction left unmatched. The CDR3 loop reads CASSPGTGNEKLFF. The DNA for the CDR3 is TGCGCCAGCAGCCCAGGGACAGGGAATGAAAAACTGTTTTTT.

The chain joins TRBV2 to TRBJ1-1; D is unclear. V was cut by 2 bases and J by 4 bases, with 5 bases left in between. The CDR3 runs to 12 residues. The germline V gene has CDR1 SNHLY and CDR2 FYNNEI. CDR3 protein: CASSELSTEAFF. CDR3 coding DNA: TGTGCCAGCAGTGAACTTTCCACTGAAGCTTTCTTT.

This sequence joins TRBV9 and TRBJ2-3; tentative D call: TRBD2 (5 bases). V gave up 4 bases and J gave up 0 bases, with 9 bases separating them. Looked up from germline, CDR1 is SGDLS and CDR2 is YYNGEE. The CDR3 loop spans 14 amino acids. In nucleotides, the CDR3 is TGTGCCAGCAGCCCGAGGACTAGCACAGATACGCAGTATTTT. It is translated as CASSPRTSTDTQYF.

V usage is TRBV12-5 and J usage is TRBJ2-7; D unclear. The CDR3 has 13 residues. Germline CDR1 is LGHNT and CDR2 is FRNRAP. The V end lost 2 bases, the J end lost 4 bases, and 9 bases lay between the germline ends. DNA for the CDR3: TGTGCTAGTGGTTTGCCCCCGGTTTACGAGCAGTACTTC. Protein: CASGLPPVYEQYF.

In its sample, this clone was seen once. The chain couples TRBV11-2 to TRBJ1-6; D gene unclear. The CDR3 totals 12 residues. V shed 5 bases and J shed 6 bases, with 5 bases lying between them. The germline V gene encodes CDR1 SGHAT and CDR2 FQNNGV. The CDR3 coding sequence is TGTGCCAGCAGCCTGTCTAATTCACCCCTCCACTTT. Its protein is CASSLSNSPLHF.

The CDR3 loop is CASRNNRGRGELFF. CDR3 sequence (DNA): TGTGCCAGCAGGAATAACAGGGGGCGCGGGGAGCTGTTTTTT. The chain is built from TRBV2 and TRBJ2-2, with 9 bases matching TRBD1. V shed 6 bases and J 7 bases; nucleotides not matched to a gene: 6. The CDR3 consists of 14 residues. Germline CDR1 reads SNHLY; CDR2 reads FYNNEI.

The chain recombines TRBV11-3 with TRBJ2-5; 9 bases line up with TRBD1. The germline V gene has CDR1 SGHNT and CDR2 YENEEA. The J segment lost 2 bases and the V segment lost 3 bases, leaving 1 base of the junction unmatched. The CDR3 extends over 14 amino acids. The CDR3 region has the DNA TGTGCCAGCAGCTTTGGGACAGGGCAAGAGACCCAGTACTTC. This codes for CASSFGTGQETQYF. The full variable domain, its missing parts supplied by reference TRBV11-3 and TRBJ2-5, is EAGVVQSPRYKIIEKKQPVAFWCNPISGHNTLYWYLQNLGQGPELLIRYENEEAVDDSQLPKDRFSAERLKGVDSTLKIQPAELGDSAVYLCASSFGTGQETQYFGPGTRLLVL.

The chain is built from TRBV28 and TRBJ1-5; 10 bases match TRBD1. In germline, CDR1 is MDHEN, CDR2 SYDVKM. The length of the CDR3 is 14 residues. The V gene end was trimmed by 7 bases and the J gene end by 6 bases; junction bases not matched to a gene: 6. CDR3 amino acids: CASTPGQGTQPQHF. The CDR3 DNA reads TGTGCCAGCACCCCGGGACAGGGGACTCAGCCCCAGCATTTT.

This clone is a singleton in its sample. The DNA of the CDR3 is TGTGCCAGCAGCTTGGAGCAGGGCTCCACTGAAGCTTTCTTT. Its translation: CASSLEQGSTEAFF. This chain connects TRBV5-6 to TRBJ1-1; D possibly corresponds to TRBD1 (5 bases). CDR3 length: 14 residues. Trimming removed 0 bases at V and 4 bases at J, with 10 bases between. Germline V gene sequence: CDR1 SGHDT, CDR2 YYEEEE.

V is TRBV4-3 and J is TRBJ2-1; 11 nucleotides align to TRBD2. Germline CDR1 reads LGHNA; CDR2 reads YSLEER. The CDR3 length is 16 residues. J lost 8 bases, V lost 0 bases, and 6 bases had no gene match. The CDR3 loop is CASSQDLAGGGYEQFF. In DNA form, the CDR3 reads TGCGCCAGCAGCCAAGATCTAGCGGGGGGAGGCTATGAGCAGTTCTTC.

The chain is built from TRBV29-1 and TRBJ2-4; D not resolved. From germline, CDR1 is SQVTM and CDR2 ANQGSEA. With 6 bases removed from V and 2 bases from J, the gap between germline ends came to 17 bases. This CDR3 region has 15 residues. The CDR3, as DNA: TGCAGCGTGCGACTGAGTCCCCTGTCCAAAAACATTCAGTACTTC. Translating it yields CSVRLSPLSKNIQYF.

The chain employs TRBV7-9 and TRBJ2-2, with a tentative D call TRBD1 (8 bases). The CDR3 contains 13 residues. Deletions cut 11 bases from V and 6 bases from J, with 16 bases between. Germline values: CDR1 SEHNR, CDR2 FQNEAQ (reference sequence). In DNA form, the CDR3 reads TGTGCCGTCGTCACAGGGGGGGCCGGGGAGCTGTTTTTT. This codes for CAVVTGGAGELFF.

The rearrangement joins TRBV5-4 to TRBJ2-7; 14 nucleotides align to TRBD2. The V segment lost 4 bases and the J segment 6 bases; nucleotides outside the gene matches: 6. This CDR3 has 15 residues. Germline V gene lookup returns CDR1 SGHNT and CDR2 YYREEE (reference sequence). CDR3 coding DNA: TGTGCCAGCAGCCAGACTAGCGGGGGGGCCTCCGAGCAGTACTTC. Translation gives CASSQTSGGASEQYF.

The chain carries TRBV28 and TRBJ2-7; D might be TRBD2 (5 bases). V lost 4 bases to trimming and J lost 2 bases, with 9 bases between them. CDR3 size: 13 residues. Germline V gene sequence: CDR1 MDHEN, CDR2 SYDVKM. The CDR3 spells CASSYGDPYEQYF. DNA of the CDR3: TGTGCCAGCAGTTACGGGGATCCCTACGAGCAGTACTTC.

This chain uses TRBV29-1 with TRBJ1-3, with D tentatively TRBD1 (5 bases). CDR3 size: 14 residues. V was clipped by 7 bases and J by 0 bases, with 13 bases between them. CDR1 is SQVTM and CDR2 is ANQGSEA in the germline V gene. CDR3 in amino acids: CSALIQVSGNTIYF. Here the CDR3 DNA reads TGCAGCGCTCTGATACAGGTCTCTGGAAACACCATATATTTT. Full variable domain (remainder filled in from reference TRBV29-1 and TRBJ1-3): SAVISQKPSRDICQRGTSLTIQCQVDSQVTMMFWYRQQPGQSLTLIATANQGSEATYESGFVIDKFPISRPNLTFSTLTVSNMSPEDSSIYLCSALIQVSGNTIYFGEGSWLTVV.

V gene TRBV4-1 combines with J gene TRBJ1-2; no reliable D call. V gave up 0 bases and J gave up 3 bases, with 8 bases separating them. The CDR3 covers 14 residues. CDR1 is MGHRA, CDR2 YSYEKL, per germline. The CDR3 protein is CASSQDRGDYGYTF. For the CDR3, the DNA is TGCGCCAGCAGCCAAGATCGCGGGGACTATGGCTACACCTTC.

V and J are TRBV7-3 and TRBJ2-1; the match to TRBD2 covers 8 bases. The germline V gene has CDR1 SGHTA and CDR2 FQGTGA. V gave up 11 bases and J gave up 7 bases; unmatched junction bases: 10. This CDR3 has 13 residues. CDR3: CAGRGGPVNEQFF. CDR3 bases: TGTGCCGGCCGGGGGGGCCCCGTGAATGAGCAGTTCTTC.

This chain joins TRBV5-1 and TRBJ2-2; 12 bases line up with TRBD2. The CDR3 runs 16 residues. The V segment lost 0 bases and the J segment 3 bases; nucleotides outside the gene matches: 0. Germline V lookup: CDR1 SGHRS, CDR2 YFSETQ. The CDR3 bases are TGCGCCAGCAGCTTGGGACTAGCGGGGGACACCGGGGAGCTGTTTTTT. Protein sequence: CASSLGLAGDTGELFF.

This clone occurred once. J is TRBJ2-5 and V is TRBV7-8; TRBD1 matches 8 bases. Trimming cost V 4 bases and J 8 bases; bases outside gene matches: 12. Germline V gene lookup returns CDR1 SGHVS and CDR2 FQNEAQ. CDR3 length: 15 amino acids. The DNA of the CDR3 is TGTGCCAGCAGCTACCCGACAGGGGCAAGAGGTACCCAGTACTTC. It codes for CASSYPTGARGTQYF.

The genes are TRBV11-3 and TRBJ2-1, with D possibly being TRBD1 (6 bases). This CDR3 has 15 amino acids. Deletions cut 5 bases from V and 9 bases from J, with 20 bases between. Germline CDR1 and CDR2: SGHNT and YENEEA. This chain's CDR3 is CASSESETGRREQFF. In nucleotides, the CDR3 is TGTGCCAGCAGCGAGAGCGAGACAGGTAGGCGTGAGCAGTTCTTC.